The entry that follows covers one T cell receptor beta chain sequence. The CDR3 is 17 residues long. After removal of 3 bases from V and 2 bases from J, the junction contained 4 bases not matched to a gene. In germline, CDR1 is SGDLS, CDR2 YYNGEE. The data are from a study of human T cells and chemical hapten exposure. Specified time point: patch test 1, 2 weeks after DPC sensitization. Treatment of the sample: therapeutic diphenylcyclopropenone sensitization with weekly scalp DPC. Patches went on only after blood had been drawn each time. It was from unfractionated whole blood that total RNA was extracted. TCRdb reprocessed the RACE reads via MiXCR and lists one record per CDR3 protein. This table holds approximately 400,000 distinct CDR3 sequences, around 4.8% found once.

The origin of this receptor is a woman in her fifties or sixties with alopecia areata. Some clones in this sample may be carry-over from other donors' samples. The specimen comprised whole blood, sampled in connection with sensitization to the hapten diphenylcyclopropenone (DPC). The V call is TRBV9, the J call TRBJ2-6, with 11 nucleotides matching TRBD2. The CDR3 DNA reads as TGTGCCAGCAGCGCCAGACTAGCGGGAACTGGGGCCAACGTCCTGACTTTC. Translation gives CASSARLAGTGANVLTF.